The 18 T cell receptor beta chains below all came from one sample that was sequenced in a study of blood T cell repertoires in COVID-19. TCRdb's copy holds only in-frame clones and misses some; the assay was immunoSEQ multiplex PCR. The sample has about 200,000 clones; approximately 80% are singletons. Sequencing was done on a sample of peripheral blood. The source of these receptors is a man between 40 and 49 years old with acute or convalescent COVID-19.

CDR3 in amino acids: CASSLVSGEAKNIQYF. CDR3 coding DNA: TGTGCCAGCAGCTTGGTATCTGGAGAAGCCAAAAACATTCAGTACTTC. The chain links TRBV5-8 to TRBJ2-4; D is ambiguous. Germline values: CDR1 SGHTS, CDR2 YDEGEE. Trimming cost V 0 bases and J 0 bases, with 10 bases left between them. The length of the CDR3 is 16 residues.

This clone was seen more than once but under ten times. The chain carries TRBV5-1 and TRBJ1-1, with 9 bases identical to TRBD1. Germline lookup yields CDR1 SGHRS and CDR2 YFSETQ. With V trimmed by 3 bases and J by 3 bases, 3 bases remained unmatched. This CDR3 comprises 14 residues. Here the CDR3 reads CASSSQGAHTEAFF. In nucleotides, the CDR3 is TGCGCCAGCAGCTCACAGGGGGCGCACACTGAAGCTTTCTTT.

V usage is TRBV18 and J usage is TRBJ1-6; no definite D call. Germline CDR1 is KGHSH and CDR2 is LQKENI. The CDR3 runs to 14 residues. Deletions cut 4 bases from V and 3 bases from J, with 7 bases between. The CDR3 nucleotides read TGTGCCAGCTCACAGTCAGTCTATAATTCACCCCTCCACTTT. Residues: CASSQSVYNSPLHF.

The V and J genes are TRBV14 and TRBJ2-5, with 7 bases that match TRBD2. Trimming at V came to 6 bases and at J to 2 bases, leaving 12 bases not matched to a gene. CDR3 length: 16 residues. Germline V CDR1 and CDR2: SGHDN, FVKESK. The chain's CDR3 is CASSPLLAAVQETQYF. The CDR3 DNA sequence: TGTGCCAGCAGTCCTTTGCTAGCGGCGGTACAAGAGACCCAGTACTTC. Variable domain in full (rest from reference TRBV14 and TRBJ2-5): EAGVTQFPSHSVIEKGQTVTLRCDPISGHDNLYWYRRVMGKEIKFLLHFVKESKQDESGMPNNRFLAERTGGTYSTLKVQPAELEDSGVYFCASSPLLAAVQETQYFGPGTRLLVL.

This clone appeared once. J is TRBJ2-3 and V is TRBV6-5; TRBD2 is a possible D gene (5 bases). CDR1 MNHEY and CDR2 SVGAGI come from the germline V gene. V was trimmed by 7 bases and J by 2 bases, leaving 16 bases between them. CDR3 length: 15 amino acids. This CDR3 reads CASTRVGLATDTQYF. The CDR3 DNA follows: TGTGCCAGCACCCGGGTGGGTCTAGCCACAGATACGCAGTATTTT.

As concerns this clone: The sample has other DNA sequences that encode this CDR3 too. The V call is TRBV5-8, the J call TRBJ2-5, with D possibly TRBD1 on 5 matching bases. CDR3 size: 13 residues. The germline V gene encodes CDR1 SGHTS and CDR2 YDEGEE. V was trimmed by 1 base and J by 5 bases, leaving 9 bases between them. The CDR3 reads CASSLQGAETQYF. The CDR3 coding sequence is TGTGCCAGCAGCTTGCAGGGCGCGGAGACCCAGTACTTC.

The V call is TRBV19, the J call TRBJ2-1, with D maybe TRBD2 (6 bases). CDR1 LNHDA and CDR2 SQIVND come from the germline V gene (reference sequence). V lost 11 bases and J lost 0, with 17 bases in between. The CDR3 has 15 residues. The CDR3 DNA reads TGTGCCTCCTCCTCGCGGGGCAGCTCCTACAATGAGCAGTTCTTC. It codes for CASSSRGSSYNEQFF.

The chain's CDR3 is CASSRHSGLRVGDTQYF. The CDR3 DNA follows: TGTGCCAGCAGCCGACATAGCGGCCTCCGGGTCGGAGATACGCAGTATTTT. The rearrangement uses TRBV7-9 and TRBJ2-3; TRBD2 might be the D (6 bases). Between the trimmed V and J ends, which lost 5 bases and 5 bases, there was a span of 23 bases. Germline V gene data show CDR1 as SEHNR and CDR2 as FQNEAQ (reference sequence). The CDR3 spans 17 residues.

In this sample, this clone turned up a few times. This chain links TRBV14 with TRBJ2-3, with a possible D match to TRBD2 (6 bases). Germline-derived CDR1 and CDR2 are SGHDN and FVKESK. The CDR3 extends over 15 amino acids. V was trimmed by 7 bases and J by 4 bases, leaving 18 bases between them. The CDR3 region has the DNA TGTGCCAGCAATGACGGCGGGGCCATTCCAGATACGCAGTATTTT. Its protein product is CASNDGGAIPDTQYF.

Written as DNA, the CDR3 is TGTGCCAGCAGCCGTGGTATGGCTTTCTACAATGAGCAGTTCTTC. It yields the protein CASSRGMAFYNEQFF. The chain links TRBV6-5 to TRBJ2-1; no definite D call. V dropped 6 bases and J dropped 3 bases, with 15 bases sitting between them. The length of the CDR3 is 15 residues. From germline, CDR1 is MNHEY and CDR2 SVGAGI.

The CDR3 bases are TGTGCCAGCAGCCAAGTAGGGGTCGGGGAGCTGTTTTTT. Its translation is CASSQVGVGELFF. J is TRBJ2-2 and V is TRBV3-1 (or the pseudogene TRBV3-2), with D maybe TRBD1 (5 bases). The germline V and J ends were trimmed by 1 base and 7 bases, with 7 bases remaining between them. This CDR3 has 13 amino acids. Germline V gives CDR1 LGHDT, CDR2 YNNKEL (reference sequence).

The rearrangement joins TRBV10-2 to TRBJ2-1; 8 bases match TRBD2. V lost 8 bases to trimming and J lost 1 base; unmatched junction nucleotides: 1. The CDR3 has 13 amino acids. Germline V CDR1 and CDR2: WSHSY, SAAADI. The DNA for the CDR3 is TGCGCCAGCGGGACTAGTTCCTACAATGAGCAGTTCTTC. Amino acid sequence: CASGTSSYNEQFF.

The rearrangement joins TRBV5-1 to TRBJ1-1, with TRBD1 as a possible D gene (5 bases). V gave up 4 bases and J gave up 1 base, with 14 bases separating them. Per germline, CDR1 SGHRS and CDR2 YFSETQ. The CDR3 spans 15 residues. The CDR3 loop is CASSNDRNPNTEAFF. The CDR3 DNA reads TGCGCCAGCAGCAACGACAGAAACCCGAACACTGAAGCTTTCTTT.

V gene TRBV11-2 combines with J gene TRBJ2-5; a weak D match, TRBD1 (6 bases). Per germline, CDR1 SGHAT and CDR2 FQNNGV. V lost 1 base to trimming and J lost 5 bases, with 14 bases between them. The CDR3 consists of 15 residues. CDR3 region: CASSLGSSGDETQYF. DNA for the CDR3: TGTGCCAGCAGCTTAGGTTCCTCAGGGGACGAGACCCAGTACTTC.

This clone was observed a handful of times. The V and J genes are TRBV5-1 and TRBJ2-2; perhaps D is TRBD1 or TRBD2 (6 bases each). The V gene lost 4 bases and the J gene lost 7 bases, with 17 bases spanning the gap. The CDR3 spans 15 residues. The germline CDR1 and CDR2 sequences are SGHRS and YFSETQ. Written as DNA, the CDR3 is TGCGCCAGCAGCCTGGGACTTCCAGGGGTCGGGGAGCTGTTTTTT. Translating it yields CASSLGLPGVGELFF.

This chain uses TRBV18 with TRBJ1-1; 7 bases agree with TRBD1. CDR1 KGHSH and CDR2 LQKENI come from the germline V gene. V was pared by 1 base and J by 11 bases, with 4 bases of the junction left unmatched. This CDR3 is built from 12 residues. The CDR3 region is CASSPQTGEAFF. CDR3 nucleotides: TGTGCCAGCTCACCACAAACAGGGGAGGCTTTCTTT.

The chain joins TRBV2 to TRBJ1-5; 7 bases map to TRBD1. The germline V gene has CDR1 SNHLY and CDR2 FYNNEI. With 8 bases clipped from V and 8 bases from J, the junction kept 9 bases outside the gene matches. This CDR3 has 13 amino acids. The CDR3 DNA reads TGTGCCAGCCCGGGACAGACAGTAGAGCCCCAGCATTTT. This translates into CASPGQTVEPQHF.

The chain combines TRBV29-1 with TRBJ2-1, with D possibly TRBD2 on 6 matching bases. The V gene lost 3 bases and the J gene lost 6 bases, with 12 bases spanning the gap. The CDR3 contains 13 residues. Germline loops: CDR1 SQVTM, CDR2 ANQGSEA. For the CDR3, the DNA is TGCAGCGTTGATTCCGGGAGAGTCAATGAGCAGTTCTTC. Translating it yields CSVDSGRVNEQFF.